This passage covers 2 T cell receptor beta chains from one sample sequenced in a study of cytomegalovirus exposure and HLA in healthy donors. The PCR contained 60 Vbeta and 13 Jbeta primers. Method: immunoSEQ multiplex PCR; TCRdb's copy keeps in-frame clones and lacks some. The sample holds fewer than 200,000 clones, around three quarters seen once. The specimen was PBMCs. All receptors come from a woman aged 25 to 45 in good health and CMV-seronegative.

The CDR3 nucleotides read TGTGCCAGCAGCCAAAAAATACTAGTAAACACCGGGGAGCTGTTTTTT. It translates to CASSQKILVNTGELFF. J is TRBJ2-2 and V is TRBV4-2; a weak D match, TRBD2 (5 bases). The germline V and J ends were trimmed by 2 bases and 2 bases, with 12 bases remaining between them. This CDR3 is built from 16 residues. Germline V gene data show CDR1 as LGHNA and CDR2 as YNFKEQ.

The genes are TRBV2 and TRBJ1-2; 7 nucleotides match TRBD1. CDR1 and CDR2 from the germline V gene are SNHLY and FYNNEI. This CDR3 is 14 amino acids long. V lost 6 bases, J lost 2 bases, and 6 bases stayed unmatched. The DNA for the CDR3 is TGTGCCAGCAGGGGGGACAGTGGAAACTATGGCTACACCTTC. Residues: CASRGDSGNYGYTF.